The clone carrying this T cell receptor beta chain was seen a few times. Its target is not known. This specimen belongs to a study of T cell repertoires in cytomegalovirus infection. Study-level information: A matching HLA type, together with CMV infection, was signaled by public TCR beta signatures. Study outcomes and limitations: Based on cumulative public TCR beta family frequency, carriers of CMV plus the relevant HLA were identified. Ex vivo, HLA-C-restricted CMV-specific TCR beta clonotypes prevailed over the rest of the response.

The V gene's germline CDR1 is SGHVS and CDR2 FNYEAQ. V lost 10 bases and J lost 0; bases outside the gene matches: 11. The CDR3 length is 17 residues. Each CDR3 protein is one row after TCRdb ran MiXCR on the reads. The sample carries some 400,000 distinct CDR3 sequences, approximately 32% recorded once. The sample was PBMCs. The rearrangement uses TRBV7-6 and TRBJ2-1; 11 bases align to TRBD2. The sequence was collected from a human donor in good health (CMV status not recorded). Some clones in this sample may be carry-over from other donors' samples. The CDR3 DNA follows: TGTGCCATCGGCCCTAGCGGGGGGCGTAGCTCCTACAATGAGCAGTTCTTC. It specifies CAIGPSGGRSSYNEQFF.